This note documents a single T cell receptor (beta chain) sequence. Its antigen is currently unknown. The data originate from a study of cytomegalovirus exposure and HLA in healthy donors. Study-level points and caveats: It was reported that the classifier diagnosed cytomegalovirus status with high specificity and sensitivity in both the original and validation cohorts. Most TCR beta V segments were productive about 90% or about 30% of the time in an earlier analysis.

CDR3 length equals 16 residues. V was pared by 0 bases and J by 0 bases, with 5 bases of the junction left unmatched. The germline V gene encodes CDR1 SGHTS and CDR2 YDEGEE. The PCR was carried out with 60 Vbeta primers and 13 Jbeta primers. Assay used: immunoSEQ multiplex PCR; TCRdb lists only in-frame clones, some missing. The sample yields 170,000 or so clones, roughly 77% seen once. V and J are TRBV5-8 and TRBJ1-2; 7 bases are shared with TRBD1. This sequence originates from a woman in her fifties or sixties in good health and CMV-seropositive. What was sequenced was PBMCs. The DNA of the CDR3 is TGTGCCAGCAGCTTGGGGTACAGGGGAGCTAACTATGGCTACACCTTC. Translated: CASSLGYRGANYGYTF.